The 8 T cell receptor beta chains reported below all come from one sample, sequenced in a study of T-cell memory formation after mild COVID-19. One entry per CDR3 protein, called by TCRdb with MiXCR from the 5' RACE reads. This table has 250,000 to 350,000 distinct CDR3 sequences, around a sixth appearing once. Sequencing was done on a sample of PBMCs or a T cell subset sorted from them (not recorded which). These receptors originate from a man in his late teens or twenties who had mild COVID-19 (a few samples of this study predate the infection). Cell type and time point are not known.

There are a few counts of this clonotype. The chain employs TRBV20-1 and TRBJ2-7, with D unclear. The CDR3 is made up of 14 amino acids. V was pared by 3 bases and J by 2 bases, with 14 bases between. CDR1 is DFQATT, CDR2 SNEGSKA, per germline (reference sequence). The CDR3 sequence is CSASGPQGTYEQYF. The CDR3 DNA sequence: TGCAGTGCTAGTGGACCCCAAGGTACCTACGAGCAGTACTTC.

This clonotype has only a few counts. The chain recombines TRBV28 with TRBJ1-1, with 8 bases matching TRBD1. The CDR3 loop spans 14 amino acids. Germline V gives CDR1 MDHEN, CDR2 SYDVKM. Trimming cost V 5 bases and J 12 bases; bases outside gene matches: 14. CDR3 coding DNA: TGTGCCAGCAGTCCAGGACAGGGTCTAATGGGGACTTTCTTT. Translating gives CASSPGQGLMGTFF.

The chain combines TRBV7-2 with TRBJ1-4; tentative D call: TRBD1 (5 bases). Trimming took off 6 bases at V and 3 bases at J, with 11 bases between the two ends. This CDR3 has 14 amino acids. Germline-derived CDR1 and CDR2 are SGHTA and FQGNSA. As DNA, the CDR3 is TGTGCCAGCAGAATGGGGGTGTCTAATGAAAAACTGTTTTTT. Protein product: CASRMGVSNEKLFF.

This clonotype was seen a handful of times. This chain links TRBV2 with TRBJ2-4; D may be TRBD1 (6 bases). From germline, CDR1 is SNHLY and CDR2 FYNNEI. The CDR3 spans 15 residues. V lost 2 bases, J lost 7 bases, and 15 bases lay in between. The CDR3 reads CASSESGGQGNIQYF. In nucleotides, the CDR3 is TGTGCCAGCAGTGAATCCGGCGGGCAGGGGAACATTCAGTACTTC.

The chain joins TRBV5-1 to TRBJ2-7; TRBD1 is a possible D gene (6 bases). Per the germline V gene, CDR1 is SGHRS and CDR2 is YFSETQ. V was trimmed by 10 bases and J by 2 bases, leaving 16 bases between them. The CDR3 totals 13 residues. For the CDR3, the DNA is TGCGCCTCCGGGCAGGGGCTACCCTACGAGCAGTACTTC. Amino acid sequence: CASGQGLPYEQYF. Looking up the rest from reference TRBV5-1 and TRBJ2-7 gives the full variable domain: KAGVTQTPRYLIKTRGQQVTLSCSPISGHRSVSWYQQTPGQGLQFLFEYFSETQRNKGNFPGRFSGRQFSNSRSEMNVSTLELGDSALYLCASGQGLPYEQYFGPGTRLTVT.

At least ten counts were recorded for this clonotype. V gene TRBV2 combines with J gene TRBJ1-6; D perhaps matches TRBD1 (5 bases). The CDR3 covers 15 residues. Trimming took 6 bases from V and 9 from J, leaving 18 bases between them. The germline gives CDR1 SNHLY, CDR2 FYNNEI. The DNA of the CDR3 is TGTGCCAGCAGCGATGGGGGGACGGGCCGTTCACCCCTCCACTTT. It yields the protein CASSDGGTGRSPLHF.

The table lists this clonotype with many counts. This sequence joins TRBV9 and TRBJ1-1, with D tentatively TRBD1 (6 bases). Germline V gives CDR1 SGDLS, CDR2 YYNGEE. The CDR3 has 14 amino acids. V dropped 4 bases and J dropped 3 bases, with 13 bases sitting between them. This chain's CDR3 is CASSPRGGDTEAFF. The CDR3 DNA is TGTGCCAGCAGCCCGAGGGGGGGGGACACTGAAGCTTTCTTT. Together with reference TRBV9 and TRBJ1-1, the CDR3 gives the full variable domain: DSGVTQTPKHLITATGQRVTLRCSPRSGDLSVYWYQQSLDQGLQFLIQYYNGEERAKGNILERFSAQQFPDLHSELNLSSLELGDSALYFCASSPRGGDTEAFFGQGTRLTVV.

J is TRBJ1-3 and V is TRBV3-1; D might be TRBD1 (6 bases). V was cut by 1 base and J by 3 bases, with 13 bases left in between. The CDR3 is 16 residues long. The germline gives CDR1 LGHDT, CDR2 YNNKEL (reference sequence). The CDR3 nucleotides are TGTGCCAGCAGCCAAGGCATAGGGGGGAGTGGAAACACCATATATTTT. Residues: CASSQGIGGSGNTIYF. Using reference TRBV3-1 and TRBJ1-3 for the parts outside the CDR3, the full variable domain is DTAVSQTPKYLVTQMGNDKSIKCEQNLGHDTMYWYKQDSKKFLKIMFSYNNKELIINETVPNRFSPKSPDKAHLNLHINSLELGDSAVYFCASSQGIGGSGNTIYFGEGSWLTVV.